The 14 T cell receptor beta chains reported below all come from one sample, sequenced in a study of PD-1 blockade in classical Hodgkin lymphoma. Time point defined: cycle 4 day 1 (C4D1), after five to seven weeks of nivolumab. Brentuximab vedotin exposure varied among the patients, all of whom had relapsed after autologous stem cell transplantation. The protocol was immunoSEQ multiplex PCR, while the TCRdb copy is restricted to in-frame clones and leaves out a portion. The repertoire has 19,000 or so clones, over 60% of them found once; the top ten carry roughly 40%. The sample here was peripheral blood mononuclear cells (PBMCs), taken before the fourth cycle of nivolumab. Source of these receptors: a human donor with classical Hodgkin lymphoma.

The genes are TRBV30 and TRBJ1-5, with D hard to call. Germline V gene data show CDR1 as GTSNPN and CDR2 as SVGIG (reference sequence). The V end was cut by 3 bases, the J end by 3 bases, with 12 bases between. The CDR3 consists of 14 residues. The CDR3: CAWSRGTVNQPQHF. CDR3 coding DNA: TGTGCCTGGAGCCGGGGAACGGTCAATCAGCCCCAGCATTTT.

The chain joins TRBV11-3 to TRBJ2-3; perhaps TRBD1 as D (6 bases). The CDR3 covers 15 residues. V lost 7 bases, J lost 2 bases, and 16 bases lay in between. Germline assignment: CDR1 SGHNT and CDR2 YENEEA. CDR3 DNA: TGTGCCAGCACCCCTTCCGCAGGGGACACAGATACGCAGTATTTT. It translates to CASTPSAGDTDTQYF.

CDR3 nucleotides: TGTGCCAGCAGCTTAGTCGGGTACCACGAGCAGTACTTC. The encoded protein is CASSLVGYHEQYF. The V and J genes are TRBV7-8 and TRBJ2-7; no reliable D call. The V and J ends lost 1 base and 5 bases respectively, with 9 bases between them. The CDR3 is 13 residues long. Per the germline V gene, CDR1 is SGHVS and CDR2 is FQNEAQ.

J is TRBJ1-1 and V is TRBV15; 7 bases match TRBD1. Germline V gene sequence: CDR1 LNHNV, CDR2 YYDKDF (reference sequence). This CDR3 is built from 16 residues. Losses at the gene ends were 0 bases for V and 0 bases for J; bases not matched to a gene: 4. The CDR3: CATSRDRGQVNTEAFF. As DNA, the CDR3 is TGTGCCACCAGCAGAGATAGGGGGCAGGTGAACACTGAAGCTTTCTTT.

The rearrangement joins TRBV11-3 to TRBJ2-3; 8 bases agree with TRBD2. Germline loops: CDR1 SGHNT, CDR2 YENEEA. The CDR3 loop spans 15 amino acids. Trimming at V came to 3 bases and at J to 0 bases, leaving 2 bases not matched to a gene. CDR3 DNA: TGTGCCAGCAGCTTTCTAGCGGGTAGCACAGATACGCAGTATTTT. Protein: CASSFLAGSTDTQYF.

The chain employs TRBV27 and TRBJ2-6; weak D call: TRBD2 (5 bases). V was cut by 6 bases and J by 0 bases, with 15 bases left in between. Per the germline V gene, CDR1 is MNHEY and CDR2 is SMNVEV (reference sequence). CDR3 length equals 17 residues. The CDR3 bases are TGTGCCAGCAGCCGACTATCACCCTTCTCTGGGGCCAACGTCCTGACTTTC. Its translation: CASSRLSPFSGANVLTF.

In this sample, this clone turned up a few times. The V and J genes are TRBV7-2 and TRBJ2-7; 9 nucleotides agree with TRBD2. CDR1 is SGHTA and CDR2 is FQGNSA in the germline V gene. The CDR3 contains 14 residues. V was pared by 3 bases and J by 3 bases, with 3 bases of the junction left unmatched. For the CDR3, the DNA is TGTGCCAGCAGCTTCCGGACTAGCGTCTACGAGCAGTACTTC. This codes for CASSFRTSVYEQYF. Complete variable domain (other parts from reference TRBV7-2 and TRBJ2-7): GAGVSQSPSNKVTEKGKDVELRCDPISGHTALYWYRQSLGQGLEFLIYFQGNSAPDKSGLPSDRFSAERTGGSVSTLTIQRTQQEDSAVYLCASSFRTSVYEQYFGPGTRLTVT.

The J gene is TRBJ2-7, the V gene TRBV30; D possibly matches TRBD1 or TRBD2 (5 bases each). Germline CDR1 and CDR2: GTSNPN and SVGIG (reference sequence). The germline V and J ends were trimmed by 8 bases and 12 bases, with 14 bases remaining between them. The CDR3 is 9 amino acids. The CDR3 reads CALGPRVYF. The CDR3 region has the DNA TGTGCCCTGGGGCCGAGGGTGTACTTC.

V usage is TRBV7-6 and J usage is TRBJ2-5, with D possibly TRBD2 on 7 matching bases. Deletions cut 3 bases from V and 4 bases from J, with 21 bases between. Germline V CDR1 and CDR2: SGHVS, FNYEAQ. The CDR3 is 17 residues long. The CDR3 here is CASSLELGGASRETQYF. The CDR3 DNA follows: TGTGCCAGCAGCTTGGAGTTGGGGGGGGCATCTCGAGAGACCCAGTACTTC.

V and J are TRBV5-6 and TRBJ2-7, with 9 bases matching TRBD1. The CDR3 runs 14 residues. V lost 0 bases, J lost 5 bases, and 3 bases stayed unmatched. Germline lookup yields CDR1 SGHDT and CDR2 YYEEEE. The CDR3 reads CASSLVGQGNEQYF. The CDR3 DNA sequence: TGTGCCAGCAGCTTGGTGGGACAGGGAAACGAGCAGTACTTC. The full variable domain, completed using reference TRBV5-6 and TRBJ2-7, is DAGVTQSPTHLIKTRGQQVTLRCSPKSGHDTVSWYQQALGQGPQFIFQYYEEEERQRGNFPDRFSGHQFPNYSSELNVNALLLGDSALYLCASSLVGQGNEQYFGPGTRLTVT.

V gene TRBV19 combines with J gene TRBJ2-7; D possibly matches TRBD1 or TRBD2 (5 bases each). V lost 11 bases, J lost 0 bases, and 14 bases lay in between. CDR3 length: 13 amino acids. Germline loops: CDR1 LNHDA, CDR2 SQIVND (reference sequence). The CDR3 here is CACWDGNSYEQYF. CDR3 nucleotides: TGTGCCTGCTGGGACGGCAACTCCTACGAGCAGTACTTC.

This clone was counted a single time. This chain uses TRBV23-1 with TRBJ2-2, with D perhaps matching TRBD1 (6 bases). TRBV23-1 is an open reading frame whose function is uncertain. V was cut by 0 bases and J by 5 bases, with 16 bases left in between. This CDR3 is built from 17 residues. The CDR3 here is CASSQSNGRGLTGELFF. The CDR3 region has the DNA TGCGCCAGCAGTCAATCGAATGGCAGGGGTTTAACCGGGGAGCTGTTTTTT.

This chain links TRBV7-9 with TRBJ1-2, with 10 bases aligning to TRBD1. The CDR3 totals 16 residues. Germline V gene sequence: CDR1 SEHNR, CDR2 FQNEAQ (reference sequence). The V and J ends lost 5 bases and 4 bases, in that order; junction bases with no gene match: 10. The CDR3 sequence: CASSPYRDRGSYGYTF. The CDR3, as DNA: TGTGCCAGCAGCCCTTACCGGGACAGGGGATCCTATGGCTACACCTTC.

The gene calls are TRBV19 and TRBJ2-5; maybe TRBD2 (5 bases). Trimming left V 3 bases short and J 2 bases short, with 13 bases between. The V gene's germline CDR1 is LNHDA and CDR2 SQIVND (reference sequence). This CDR3 comprises 15 residues. The CDR3 spells CASSISHQRQETQYF. The DNA of the CDR3 is TGTGCCAGTAGTATCAGTCACCAGCGGCAAGAGACCCAGTACTTC.